The present entry profiles one TCR beta chain with its context. Antigen: not known. Germline CDR1 reads SGHTA; CDR2 reads FQGNSA. V shed 5 bases and J shed 3 bases, with 11 bases lying between them. CDR3 length: 14 amino acids. The sample originates from a study of CD8 T cells in ankylosing spondylitis. Study findings and constraints: The study identified a TCR beta motif of several highly homologous variants that appeared characteristic of ankylosing spondylitis blood. The authors found the disease-linked clones to be CD8+ and relatively rare in peripheral blood. Clones tied to disease were said to be significantly enriched in matched ankylosing spondylitis synovial fluid. Certain motif variants had earlier been reported in reactive arthritis synovial fluid and blood.

Quantitative 5'-RACE with molecular barcodes was used to make the TCR beta libraries. TCRdb processed the 5' RACE reads anew with MiXCR; each CDR3 protein has one entry. The sample has approximately 540,000 distinct CDR3 sequences, about 13% seen once; the top ten hold under 7.5%. This receptor was identified in a male donor with ankylosing spondylitis. The J gene is TRBJ2-1, the V gene TRBV7-2, with a weak D call TRBD2 (5 bases). The sample comprised blood, either unsorted or a sorted T cell fraction (not recorded which). CDR3 protein: CASSPWESYNEQFF. Written as DNA, the CDR3 is TGTGCCAGCAGCCCGTGGGAGAGCTACAATGAGCAGTTCTTC.